This T cell receptor beta chain was identified during a study of T cells in Graves' hyperthyroidism and ophthalmopathy. The CDR3 is made up of 13 amino acids. Germline CDR1 is LNHDA and CDR2 is SQIVND (reference sequence). The ends were cut back, 5 bases at V and 4 bases at J, with 9 bases in the middle. RNA transcripts provided the source from which TCR beta CDR3 regions were amplified. In the first-round RT-PCR of the TCR CDR3, the HTBI primer set was used. TCRdb itself ran the multiplex PCR reads through MiXCR, one entry per CDR3 protein. Of hundreds of thousands of distinct CDR3 sequences listed, roughly 14% are singletons.

This receptor was identified in a woman under 40 with Graves' hyperthyroidism that later progressed to Graves' ophthalmopathy. Source material: blood. This sequence joins TRBV19 and TRBJ2-1; D tentatively fits TRBD1 or TRBD2 (5 bases each). Here the CDR3 DNA reads TGTGCCAGTAGTGGGGGAGTGTACAATGAGCAGTTCTTC. Encoded protein: CASSGGVYNEQFF.